This T cell receptor (beta chain) was profiled in a study of T cell responses to AZD1222 COVID-19 vaccine. Overall study results and limits: Mapped onto spike, vaccine-associated CD4 TCRs spanned it and were dominant at 160-218 and 743-854. A mostly white British donor set with more females was recruited, and clonal diversity was possibly underestimated. Unmutated regions of variants are reportedly targeted by nearly half of spike-specific TCRs.

Between the trimmed V and J ends, which lost 3 bases and 2 bases, there was a span of 7 bases. CDR3 length: 13 residues. The V gene's germline CDR1 is ENHRY and CDR2 SYGVKD. As for this clone: Its specificity is not known.

Repertoires were generated with immunoSEQ multiplex PCR, while TCRdb's copy carries only in-frame clones and drops some. This table holds 93,000 or so clones, roughly 88% found once. Source: peripheral blood, taken on day 0 of AZD1222 vaccination. The chain couples TRBV10-3 to TRBJ1-1; weak D call: TRBD1 (5 bases). The TCR sequence derives from an adult in good health. CDR3 sequence (DNA): TGTGCCATCAGTGATCAGGGAAACACTGAAGCTTTCTTT. This sequence encodes CAISDQGNTEAFF.